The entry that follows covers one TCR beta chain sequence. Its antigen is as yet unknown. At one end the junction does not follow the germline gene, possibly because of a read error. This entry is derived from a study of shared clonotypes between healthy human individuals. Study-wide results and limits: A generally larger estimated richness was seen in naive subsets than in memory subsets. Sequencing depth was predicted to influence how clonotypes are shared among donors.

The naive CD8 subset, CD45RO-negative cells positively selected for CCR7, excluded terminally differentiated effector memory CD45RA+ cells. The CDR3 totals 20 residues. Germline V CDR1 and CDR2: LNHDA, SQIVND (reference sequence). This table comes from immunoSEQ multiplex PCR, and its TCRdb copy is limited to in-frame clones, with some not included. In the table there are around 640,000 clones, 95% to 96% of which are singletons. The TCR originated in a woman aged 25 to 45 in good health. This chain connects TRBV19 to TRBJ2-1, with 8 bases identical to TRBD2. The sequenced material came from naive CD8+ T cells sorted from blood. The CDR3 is CASSTHPEWAGGSSYNEQFF. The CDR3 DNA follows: TGTGCCAGCAGTACCCATCCCGAGTGGGCGGGAGGAAGCTCCTACAATGAGCAGTTCTTC.